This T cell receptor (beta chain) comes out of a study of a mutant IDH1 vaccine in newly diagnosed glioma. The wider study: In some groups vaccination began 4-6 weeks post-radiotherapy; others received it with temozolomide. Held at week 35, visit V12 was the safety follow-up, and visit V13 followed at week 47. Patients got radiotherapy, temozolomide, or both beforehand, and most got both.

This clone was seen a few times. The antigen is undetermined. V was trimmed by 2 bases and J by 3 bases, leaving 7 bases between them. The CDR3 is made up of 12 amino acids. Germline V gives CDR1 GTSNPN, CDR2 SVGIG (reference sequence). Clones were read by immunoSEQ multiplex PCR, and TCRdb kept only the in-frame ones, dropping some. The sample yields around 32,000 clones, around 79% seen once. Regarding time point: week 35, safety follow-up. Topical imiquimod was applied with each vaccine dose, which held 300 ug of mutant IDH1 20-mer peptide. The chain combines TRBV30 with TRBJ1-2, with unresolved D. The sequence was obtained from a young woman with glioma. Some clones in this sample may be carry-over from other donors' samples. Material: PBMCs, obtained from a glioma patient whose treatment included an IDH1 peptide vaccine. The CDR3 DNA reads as TGTGCCTGGAGTTCAGGCTACTATGGCTACACCTTC. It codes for CAWSSGYYGYTF.